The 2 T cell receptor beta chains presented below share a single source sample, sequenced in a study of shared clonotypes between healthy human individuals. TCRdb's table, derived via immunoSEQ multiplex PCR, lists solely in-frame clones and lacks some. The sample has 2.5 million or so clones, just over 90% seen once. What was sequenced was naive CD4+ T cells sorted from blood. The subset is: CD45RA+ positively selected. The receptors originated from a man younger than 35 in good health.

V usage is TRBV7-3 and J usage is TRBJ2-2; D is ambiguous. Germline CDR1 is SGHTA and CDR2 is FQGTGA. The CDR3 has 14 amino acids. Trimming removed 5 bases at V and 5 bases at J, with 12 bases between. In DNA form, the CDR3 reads TGTGCCAGCAGCGCCCAGACGGCGACCGGGGAGCTGTTTTTT. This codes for CASSAQTATGELFF.

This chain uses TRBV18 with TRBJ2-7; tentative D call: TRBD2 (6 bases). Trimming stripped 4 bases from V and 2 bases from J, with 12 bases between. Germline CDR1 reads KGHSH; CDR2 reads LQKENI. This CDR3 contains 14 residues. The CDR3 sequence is CASSRAGRTYEQYF. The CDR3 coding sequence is TGTGCCAGCTCACGGGCAGGGAGGACCTACGAGCAGTACTTC.